This T cell receptor (beta chain) was captured by sequencing in a study of human T cells and chemical hapten exposure (dated by TCRdb to the early 2020s). Study-level background: For sensitization, 2% DPC in acetone was applied to an approximately 2 cm by approximately 2 cm area of upper inner arm skin. Throughout the study period of 20 to 25 weeks, patients also received therapeutic DPC doses to the scalp every week. Patch testing was done on the upper back using Finn chambers containing 0.01% DPC, and results were scored after 6 days according to International Contact Dermatitis Research Group standards. Most of the patients in the cohort were female, and the cohort covered alopecia areata with under or over 50% scalp involvement, alopecia totalis and alopecia universalis. Libraries were pooled for sequencing, and per-sample TCR yields varied mainly because of small differences in library volumes within the pool. In alopecia patients, the study followed how the peripheral blood TCR repertoire changed in vivo over primary and secondary sensitization to diphenylcyclopropenone (DPC), a hapten. Blood was sampled from patients pre-sensitization (week 0) and at 2, 6 and about 24 weeks after DPC sensitization. For TCR sequencing, blood came from approximately 29 alopecia patients at anywhere from one to four time points (pre-sensitization, 2, 6 and 24 weeks). Both TCR alpha and TCR beta chains were sequenced from each blood RNA sample. The full study reports these points: Because every patient had alopecia, a presumed autoimmune disease, the patients' immune response might differ from that of healthy individuals. Patch test score correlated positively with the number of PT1 expanded TCRs, reaching significance at thresholds 8, 16 and 32 but not at 4. Expanded TCRs formed significantly more large CDR3 similarity clusters than pre-sensitization or healthy control sets, consistent with antigen-driven responses. No change with DPC sensitization was found in the number of TCRs above 1 in 1000 frequency, and no evidence of global repertoire structure alterations was found. Repeated subsampling changed both the strength of the expansion versus patch-test correlation and the threshold at which that correlation became significant.

The time point label corresponds to: pre-sensitization, week 0. Taken with the paper, the label for treatment or condition translates to: therapeutic diphenylcyclopropenone sensitization with weekly scalp DPC. Total RNA was extracted from unfractionated whole blood that had been collected in Tempus Blood RNA tubes. Blood at each patch-test visit was drawn before the patch test was applied. To be eligible, patients had to be aged 18 to 70, diagnosed with alopecia and judged suitable for DPC therapy, while pregnant patients were excluded. The protocol used for the library was RACE. The sample was run on a NextSeq 500. Library preparation attached unique molecular identifiers to individual cDNA molecules for quantitative, reproducible TCR counting. The authors processed their data as follows. A median of about 89,000 TCRs per sample was observed, with a range of about 20,000 to 750,000. V, J and CDR3 annotation of the TCR reads was performed with the Decombinator software suite. For PS versus PT1 abundance plots, all samples were subsampled to the same number of TCRs (28,000). TCRs were defined as expanded if absent before sensitization and observed at least eight times at the 2-week time point. TCRdb applied fastp at Q25 and MiXCR to the public reads, then kept only in-frame beta chains. Rows merge per CDR3 protein into single entries with the most common DNA and genes. TCRdb's processing, not the authors' own work, is the source of the V and J calls. The sample yields about 52,000 distinct CDR3 sequences; roughly 9% were counted once. Of the sample, more than 9% falls within the top ten clones.

CDR3 length: 16 amino acids, cysteine to phenylalanine. Left in the record is the CDR3 DNA by itself, 48 bases read in frame from the first base. Between the V and J ends, shortened by 4 bases and 0 bases respectively, the junction contains 16 bases. The germline V gene yields SGHVS for CDR1 and FNYEAQ for CDR2. About this clonotype itself: Its antigen has not been determined. No base qualities exist here, and no much larger clone lies one base off it.

This receptor chain uses TRBV7-6 and TRBJ2-7; TRBD1 could be the D gene, as 6 bases match. The sample was whole blood, taken in connection with sensitization to the hapten diphenylcyclopropenone (DPC). This TCR came from a woman in her 30s with alopecia areata. Some clones in this sample may be carry-over from other donors' samples. The CDR3 reads as follows: CASSSGATGLSYEQYF. In nucleotide form, the sequence is TGTGCCAGCAGCTCCGGAGCTACAGGGCTCTCCTACGAGCAGTACTTC.